This is a list of T cell receptor beta chains from one sample in a study of blood T cell repertoires in COVID-19. Profiled with immunoSEQ multiplex PCR; TCRdb holds only in-frame clones, not every one. The sample lists about 180,000 clones, about nine tenths occurring once. The specimen sequenced was PBMCs or T cells enriched from blood (not recorded which). The source of these receptors is a woman aged 18-29 years who had recovered from COVID-19. CDR3s include the opening cysteine and the closing phenylalanine or tryptophan. A D gene is named only where the DNA matches it firmly. Some rows mark clone size as missing; the rest say once, few, many or name a class of expanded clone.

TRBD1,TRBJ1-5,TRBV25-1,NA,CASRPDRGLIGDSQPQHF,TGTGCCAGCAGGCCGGACAGGGGGTTAATAGGTGACAGTCAGCCCCAGCATTTT
TRBD1,TRBJ1-2,TRBV6-5,NA,CASSYAQGARFDGYTF,TGTGCCAGCAGTTACGCTCAGGGGGCGCGATTCGATGGCTACACCTTC
NA,TRBJ2-6,TRBV4-1,NA,CASSQDLKEDPSGANVLTF,TGCGCCAGCAGCCAAGATCTCAAGGAGGACCCTTCTGGGGCCAACGTCCTGACTTTC
NA,TRBJ2-5,TRBV7-2,once,CASSLGPLIVGETQYF,TGTGCCAGCAGCTTAGGCCCCTTAATAGTCGGAGAGACCCAGTACTTC
NA,TRBJ1-5,TRBV20-1,NA,CSASRGNSNQPQHF,TGCAGTGCTAGTCGAGGGAATAGCAATCAGCCCCAGCATTTT
TRBD1,TRBJ1-2,TRBV28,NA,CASSPTGTGRSYTF,TGTGCCAGCAGCCCAACCGGGACAGGGCGGAGCTACACCTTC
TRBD1,TRBJ2-2,TRBV27,NA,CASRYRGLLGELFF,TGTGCCAGCAGGTATAGGGGGCTACTCGGGGAGCTGTTTTTT
TRBD1,TRBJ1-1,TRBV28,few,CASRDHRGEITNEAFF,TGTGCCAGCAGGGATCACAGGGGAGAAATTACCAATGAAGCTTTCTTT
TRBD1,TRBJ1-1,TRBV15,NA,CATSSLLIGTGEEAFF,TGTGCCACCAGCAGCCTCTTGATAGGGACAGGGGAAGAAGCTTTCTTT
TRBD1,TRBJ1-2,TRBV5-4,NA,CASSQGQNYGYTF,TGTGCCAGCAGCCAGGGACAGAACTATGGCTACACCTTC
NA,TRBJ2-1,TRBV19,NA,CASSSLSGQDNEQFF,TGTGCCAGTAGTTCTCTTAGCGGTCAAGACAATGAGCAGTTCTTC
TRBD1,TRBJ2-7,TRBV28,NA,CASHLGPGQGTYEQYF,TGTGCCAGCCACCTCGGCCCGGGACAGGGGACCTACGAGCAGTACTTC
NA,TRBJ2-3,TRBV28,once,CASREGRNTQYF,TGTGCCAGCAGGGAAGGGAGGAATACGCAGTATTTT
TRBD2,TRBJ2-7,TRBV28,NA,CASSWTSGGAVVEQYF,TGTGCCAGCAGTTGGACTAGCGGGGGGGCCGTGGTCGAGCAGTACTTC
NA,TRBJ2-5,TRBV12-3/TRBV12-4,NA,CASSPGETQYF,TGTGCCAGCAGCCCGGGTGAGACCCAGTACTTC
TRBD2,TRBJ2-1,TRBV10-1,NA,CASSESLTSGGSYNEQFF,TGCGCCAGCAGTGAGTCGTTGACTAGCGGGGGCTCCTACAATGAGCAGTTCTTC
NA,TRBJ1-1,TRBV24-1,NA,CATSEAGLNTEAFF,TGTGCCACCAGTGAGGCAGGATTGAACACTGAAGCTTTCTTT
NA,TRBJ1-5,TRBV27,NA,CASSRGGRNSNQPQHF,TGTGCCAGCAGTCGAGGGGGTAGGAATAGCAATCAGCCCCAGCATTTT
TRBD2,TRBJ2-1,TRBV28,NA,CASSPIPLAGGGDEQFF,TGTGCCAGCAGTCCTATCCCTTTGGCGGGAGGAGGGGATGAGCAGTTCTTC
TRBD1,TRBJ1-2,TRBV7-2,NA,CASSLKGPGTEYYGYTF,TGTGCCAGCAGCTTAAAGGGCCCCGGGACAGAGTACTATGGCTACACCTTC
NA,TRBJ2-7,TRBV7-8,NA,CASSLYKSYEQYF,TGTGCCAGCAGCTTATACAAAAGCTACGAGCAGTACTTC
TRBD2,TRBJ2-7,TRBV6-5,NA,CASSYGREVYEQYF,TGTGCCAGCAGTTACGGGCGGGAGGTCTACGAGCAGTACTTC
NA,TRBJ1-1,TRBV5-1,NA,CASSLSGLNTEAFF,TGCGCCAGCAGCTTGTCAGGGCTGAACACTGAAGCTTTCTTT
NA,TRBJ2-5,TRBV2,NA,CASSSGRPPQETQYF,TGTGCCAGCAGCTCGGGTCGACCCCCGCAAGAGACCCAGTACTTC
NA,TRBJ1-4,TRBV7-9,NA,CASSPKPGGLREKLFF,TGTGCCAGCAGCCCAAAGCCCGGAGGGCTGAGGGAAAAACTGTTTTTT
NA,TRBJ2-1,TRBV11-3,NA,CASSSTGDFYNEQFF,TGTGCCAGCAGCTCGACAGGCGACTTCTACAATGAGCAGTTCTTC
TRBD2,TRBJ2-7,TRBV5-5,NA,CASSFIGGAAPYEQYF,TGTGCCAGCAGCTTCATCGGGGGGGCCGCCCCCTACGAGCAGTACTTC
NA,TRBJ1-6,TRBV9,NA,CASSADQGGNGSPLHF,TGTGCCAGCAGCGCCGACCAGGGAGGTAACGGGTCACCCCTCCACTTT
NA,TRBJ1-2,TRBV5-1,NA,CASSLDPRFYTNYGYTF,TGCGCCAGCAGCTTGGACCCAAGATTTTACACTAACTATGGCTACACCTTC
NA,TRBJ2-1,TRBV30,NA,CAWSARADNEQFF,TGTGCCTGGAGTGCGCGGGCCGACAATGAGCAGTTCTTC
TRBD1,TRBJ2-7,TRBV27,once,CASADRAGEQYF,TGTGCCAGCGCTGACAGGGCCGGCGAGCAGTACTTC
TRBD2,TRBJ2-2,TRBV15,once,CATSSGNTGELFF,TGTGCCACCTCTAGCGGAAACACCGGGGAGCTGTTTTTT
TRBD1,TRBJ2-5,TRBV6-5,NA,CASTWTGGQETQYF,TGTGCCAGCACCTGGACAGGGGGACAAGAGACCCAGTACTTC
TRBD2,TRBJ2-2,TRBV3-1/TRBV3-2,NA,CASSQAFRGGKGELFF,TGTGCCAGCAGCCAAGCATTCCGGGGGGGCAAGGGGGAGCTGTTTTTT
NA,TRBJ1-1,TRBV20-1,NA,CSASRAPGGTEAFF,TGCAGTGCTAGTAGGGCACCGGGGGGCACTGAAGCTTTCTTT
NA,TRBJ1-4,TRBV28,NA,CASSIRQGNEKLFF,TGTGCCAGCAGTATCCGGCAGGGTAATGAAAAACTGTTTTTT
NA,TRBJ1-2,TRBV28,NA,CASKEQGTYGYTF,TGTGCCAGCAAAGAACAGGGTACCTATGGCTACACCTTC
NA,TRBJ2-2,TRBV11-2,NA,CASTSPPGSANTGELFF,TGTGCCAGCACTTCACCCCCGGGATCAGCGAACACCGGGGAGCTGTTTTTT
TRBD1,TRBJ1-6,TRBV5-1,NA,CASSRRQGDNSPLHF,TGCGCCAGCAGCAGACGCCAGGGGGACAATTCACCCCTCCACTTT
TRBD1,TRBJ1-2,TRBV28,NA,CASRPGQGNYGYTF,TGTGCCAGCAGGCCGGGACAGGGAAACTATGGCTACACCTTC
NA,TRBJ2-7,TRBV2,NA,CASSATPQAEQYF,TGTGCCAGCAGTGCAACGCCCCAGGCCGAGCAGTACTTC
TRBD1,TRBJ1-2,TRBV11-2,NA,CASSLAFSSGQGNYGYTF,TGTGCCAGCAGCTTAGCTTTTAGTTCGGGACAGGGCAACTATGGCTACACCTTC
NA,TRBJ2-1,TRBV28,NA,CASSSGSYNEQFF,TGTGCCAGCAGTTCCGGCTCCTACAATGAGCAGTTCTTC
TRBD1,TRBJ2-2,TRBV4-1,NA,CASSQDRDRAGGELFF,TGCGCCAGCAGCCAAGATCGTGACAGGGCGGGCGGGGAGCTGTTTTTT
NA,TRBJ2-7,TRBV28,NA,CASSFSYEQYF,TGTGCCAGCAGTTTCAGTTACGAGCAGTACTTC
NA,TRBJ1-1,TRBV28,NA,CASSSPGLTEAFF,TGTGCCAGCAGCTCTCCGGGACTTACGGAAGCTTTCTTT
NA,TRBJ2-2,TRBV5-4,NA,CASSVDRFNTGELFF,TGTGCCAGCAGCGTTGACAGGTTTAACACCGGGGAGCTGTTTTTT
NA,TRBJ2-2,TRBV5-3,NA,CARSPGGRGTGELFF,TGTGCCAGAAGCCCCGGAGGACGGGGCACCGGGGAGCTGTTTTTT
NA,TRBJ2-2,TRBV6-4,NA,CASSRQFTGELFF,TGTGCCAGCAGCAGACAGTTCACCGGGGAGCTGTTTTTT
TRBD1,TRBJ1-2,TRBV11-2,NA,CASSPSGTGTYGYTF,TGTGCCAGCAGCCCGAGTGGGACAGGGACGTATGGCTACACCTTC
TRBD2,TRBJ2-5,TRBV6-2/TRBV6-3,NA,CASSYSAGGPETQYF,TGTGCCAGCAGTTACTCGGCGGGGGGGCCTGAGACCCAGTACTTC
NA,TRBJ1-5,TRBV18,NA,CASSSTGRDQPQHF,TGTGCCAGCTCGTCAACAGGGAGGGATCAGCCCCAGCATTTT